This T cell receptor beta chain was captured by sequencing in a study of siplizumab effects on memory and regulatory T cells. Study-level points and caveats: Treatment with siplizumab left mappable alloreactive CD4+ clones averaging roughly 70% Treg-derived, compared with 26.9% in controls. The naive T cell population seemed more diverse than memory cells and seemed a major contributor to the alloresponse.

Roughly 90,000 TCR templates per sample were sequenced. The protocol was immunoSEQ multiplex PCR, while the TCRdb copy is restricted to in-frame clones and leaves out a portion. The table includes around 120,000 clones, about 94% detected once. Points on this clone: Its target is not known.

The material sequenced was non-Treg CD4+ T cells sorted from blood. The origin of this receptor is a human donor in good health.

In DNA form, the CDR3 reads TGTGCCAGCAGCTCCCCGCCGTCTTTGCTCCATACGCAGTATTTT. This codes for CASSSPPSLLHTQYF. V and J are TRBV11-2 and TRBJ2-3; no definite D call. CDR1 is SGHAT, CDR2 FQNNGV, per germline. This CDR3 is built from 15 residues. V was trimmed by 4 bases and J by 7 bases, leaving 18 bases between them.